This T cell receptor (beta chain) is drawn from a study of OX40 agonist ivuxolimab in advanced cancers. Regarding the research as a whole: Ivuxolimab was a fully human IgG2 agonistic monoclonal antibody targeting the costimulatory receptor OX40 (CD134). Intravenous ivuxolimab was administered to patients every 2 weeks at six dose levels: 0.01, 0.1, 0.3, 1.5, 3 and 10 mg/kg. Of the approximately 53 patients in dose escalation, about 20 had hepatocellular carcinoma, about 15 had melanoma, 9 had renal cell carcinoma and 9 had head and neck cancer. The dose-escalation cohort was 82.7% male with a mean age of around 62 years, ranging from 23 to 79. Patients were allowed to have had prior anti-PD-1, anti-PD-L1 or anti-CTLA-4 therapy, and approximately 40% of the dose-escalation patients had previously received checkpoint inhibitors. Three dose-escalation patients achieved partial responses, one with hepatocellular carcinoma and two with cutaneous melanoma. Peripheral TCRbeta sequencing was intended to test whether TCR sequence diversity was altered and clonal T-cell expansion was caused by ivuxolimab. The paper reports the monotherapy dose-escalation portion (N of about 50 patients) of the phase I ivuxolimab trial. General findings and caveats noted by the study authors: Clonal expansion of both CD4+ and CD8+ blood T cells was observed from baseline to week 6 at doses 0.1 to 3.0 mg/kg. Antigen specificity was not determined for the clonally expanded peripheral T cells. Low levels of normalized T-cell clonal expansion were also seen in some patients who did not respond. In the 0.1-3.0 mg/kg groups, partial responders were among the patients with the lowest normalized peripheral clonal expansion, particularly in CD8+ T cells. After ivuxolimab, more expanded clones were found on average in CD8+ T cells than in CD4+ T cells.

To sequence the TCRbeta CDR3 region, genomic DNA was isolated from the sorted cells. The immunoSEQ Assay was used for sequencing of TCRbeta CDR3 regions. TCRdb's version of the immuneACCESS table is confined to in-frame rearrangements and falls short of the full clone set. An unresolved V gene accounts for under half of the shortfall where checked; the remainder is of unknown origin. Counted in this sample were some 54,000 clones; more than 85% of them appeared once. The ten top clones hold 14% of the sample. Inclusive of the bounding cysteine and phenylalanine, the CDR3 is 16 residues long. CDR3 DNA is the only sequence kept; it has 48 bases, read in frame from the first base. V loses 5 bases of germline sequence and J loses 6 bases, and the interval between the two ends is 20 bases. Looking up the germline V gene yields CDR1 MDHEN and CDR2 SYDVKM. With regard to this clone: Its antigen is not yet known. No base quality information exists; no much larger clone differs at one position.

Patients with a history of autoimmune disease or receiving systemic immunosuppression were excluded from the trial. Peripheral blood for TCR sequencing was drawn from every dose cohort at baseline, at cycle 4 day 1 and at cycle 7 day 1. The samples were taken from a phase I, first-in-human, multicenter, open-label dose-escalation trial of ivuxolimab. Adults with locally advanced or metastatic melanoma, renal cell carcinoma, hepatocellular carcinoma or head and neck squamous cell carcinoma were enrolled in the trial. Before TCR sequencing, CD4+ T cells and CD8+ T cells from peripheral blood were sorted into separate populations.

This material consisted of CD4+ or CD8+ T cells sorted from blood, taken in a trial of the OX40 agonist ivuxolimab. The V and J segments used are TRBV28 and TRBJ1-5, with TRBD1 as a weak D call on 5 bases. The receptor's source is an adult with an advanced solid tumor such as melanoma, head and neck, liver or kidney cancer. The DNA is TGTGCCAGCAGTCCACCGAGCCGGGGGGGGAGTCAGCCCCAGCATTTT. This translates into CASSPPSRGGSQPQHF.